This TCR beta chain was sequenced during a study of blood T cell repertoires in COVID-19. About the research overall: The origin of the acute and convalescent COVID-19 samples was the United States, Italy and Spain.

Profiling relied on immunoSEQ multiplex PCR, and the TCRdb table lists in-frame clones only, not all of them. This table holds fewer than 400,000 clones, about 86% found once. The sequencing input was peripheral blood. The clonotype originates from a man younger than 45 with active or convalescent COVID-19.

The CDR3 DNA sequence: TGCGCCAGCAGCCAAGTTCTAGGAGTTTCCTACAATGAGCAGTTCTTC. This codes for CASSQVLGVSYNEQFF. The genes are TRBV4-1 and TRBJ2-1; the D is unclear. CDR3 size: 16 residues. From germline, CDR1 is MGHRA and CDR2 YSYEKL. Trimming stripped 1 base from V and 1 base from J, with 11 bases between.